One sample yielded the 9 T cell receptor beta chains listed below, sequenced in a study of blood T cell repertoires in COVID-19. TCRdb keeps only in-frame clones here, not all; method: immunoSEQ multiplex PCR. The data show hundreds of thousands of clones, about 84% seen once. The sequenced sample consisted of PBMCs or T cells enriched from blood (not recorded which). All receptors derive from a young man with acute COVID-19.

This clone showed up just a few times. This chain links TRBV5-1 with TRBJ1-2, with 7 bases identical to TRBD1. Trimming at V came to 3 bases and at J to 4 bases, leaving 9 bases not matched to a gene. In germline, CDR1 is SGHRS, CDR2 YFSETQ. The CDR3 runs 15 residues. The CDR3 sequence is CASSSPGQKTYGYTF. CDR3 sequence (DNA): TGCGCCAGCAGCTCACCGGGACAGAAAACCTATGGCTACACCTTC. Using reference TRBV5-1 and TRBJ1-2 for the parts outside the CDR3, the full variable domain is KAGVTQTPRYLIKTRGQQVTLSCSPISGHRSVSWYQQTPGQGLQFLFEYFSETQRNKGNFPGRFSGRQFSNSRSEMNVSTLELGDSALYLCASSSPGQKTYGYTFGSGTRLTVV.

About this clone: A single base separates this from a much larger clone, so it may be a read error. The J gene is TRBJ1-1, the V gene TRBV6-4, with TRBD1 identical over 7 bases. Germline CDR1 is MRHNA and CDR2 is SNTAGT. Unmatched junction bases numbered 1, after V lost 5 bases and J lost 1 base. CDR3 length: 13 amino acids. The CDR3 DNA sequence: TGTGCCAGCAGTCGACAGGGGAACACTGAAGCTTTCTTT. As protein: CASSRQGNTEAFF.

This clone was found many times. The chain recombines TRBV29-1 with TRBJ1-2, with D hard to call. The CDR3 covers 11 residues. Germline V gene sequence: CDR1 SQVTM, CDR2 ANQGSEA. V was shortened by 5 bases and J by 6 bases, with 10 bases between the two germline ends. The CDR3 region has the DNA TGCAGCGTTTTTTACTCGGATGGCTACACCTTC. Translating gives CSVFYSDGYTF.

For this clone: The junction departs from germline at one end; a sequencing error may be responsible. V usage is TRBV19 and J usage is TRBJ2-2; D possibly corresponds to TRBD2 (7 bases). CDR3 size: 14 residues. The germline V gene encodes CDR1 LNHDA and CDR2 SQIVND (reference sequence). CDR3 protein: CASTRDWGGGELFF. The CDR3 DNA reads as TGTGCCAGTACCAGAGACTGGGGGGGCGGGGAACTGTTTTTT.

This clone turned up a few times. This rearrangement joins TRBV5-5 to TRBJ2-5, with D possibly matching TRBD2 (5 bases). CDR3 length: 15 amino acids. Trimming cost V 1 base and J 2 bases, with 12 bases left between them. The germline V gene encodes CDR1 SGHKS and CDR2 YYEKEE (reference sequence). CDR3 protein: CASSLNVGGQETQYF. CDR3 in DNA: TGTGCCAGCAGCTTGAATGTCGGCGGGCAAGAGACCCAGTACTTC.

The CDR3 DNA reads as TGCAGCGTTGAGCGTCCGGCTGAAGCTTTCTTT. Translated, it gives CSVERPAEAFF. The gene calls are TRBV29-1 and TRBJ1-1, with D hard to call. Germline V gene lookup returns CDR1 SQVTM and CDR2 ANQGSEA. V dropped 3 bases and J dropped 6 bases, with 8 bases sitting between them. The CDR3 totals 11 residues. Supplemented by reference TRBV29-1 and TRBJ1-1, the full variable domain reads SAVISQKPSRDICQRGTSLTIQCQVDSQVTMMFWYRQQPGQSLTLIATANQGSEATYESGFVIDKFPISRPNLTFSTLTVSNMSPEDSSIYLCSVERPAEAFFGQGTRLTVV.

A single count supports this clone. Other DNA sequences in this sample translate to the same CDR3. The genes are TRBV12-3 or TRBV12-4 and TRBJ1-1; maybe TRBD1 (5 bases). Trimming pared 1 base from V and 2 bases from J, leaving 5 bases between. The CDR3 is 13 amino acids. The CDR3 region is CASSLGGNTEAFF. Written as DNA, the CDR3 is TGTGCCAGCAGTTTAGGGGGCAACACTGAAGCTTTCTTT.

The chain employs TRBV5-1 and TRBJ2-5; TRBD2 is a possible D gene (6 bases). This CDR3 region has 16 residues. Trimming shortened V by 1 base and J by 1 base, and 14 bases separated the two germline ends. CDR1 and CDR2 from the germline V gene are SGHRS and YFSETQ. The CDR3 reads CASSLYPGTVQETQYF. DNA for the CDR3: TGCGCCAGCAGCTTGTACCCTGGGACTGTCCAAGAGACCCAGTACTTC.

The rearrangement joins TRBV6-2 or TRBV6-3 to TRBJ2-3, with 8 bases that match TRBD2. The V gene's germline CDR1 is MNHEY and CDR2 SVGEGT. V lost 0 bases and J lost 7; bases outside the gene matches: 6. The CDR3 length is 15 residues. CDR3 region: CASSYSAGGLNTQYF. The CDR3 DNA follows: TGTGCCAGCAGTTACTCGGCGGGGGGATTGAATACGCAGTATTTT.